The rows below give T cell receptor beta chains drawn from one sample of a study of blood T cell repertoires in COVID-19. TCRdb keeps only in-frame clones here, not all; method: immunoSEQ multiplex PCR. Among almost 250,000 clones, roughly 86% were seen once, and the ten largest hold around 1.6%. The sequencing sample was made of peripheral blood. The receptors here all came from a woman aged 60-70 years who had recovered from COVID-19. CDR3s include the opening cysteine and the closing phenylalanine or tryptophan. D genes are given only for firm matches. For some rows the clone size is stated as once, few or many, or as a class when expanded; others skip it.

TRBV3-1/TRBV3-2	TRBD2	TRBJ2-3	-	CASRTTSGGETDTQYF	TGTGCCAGCAGAACTACTAGCGGGGGGGAGACAGATACGCAGTATTTT
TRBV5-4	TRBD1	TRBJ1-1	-	CASSNGDRARGTEAFF	TGTGCCAGCAGCAACGGGGACAGGGCGCGGGGGACTGAAGCTTTCTTT
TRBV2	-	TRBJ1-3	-	CASSGTAGYSGNTIYF	TGTGCCAGCAGTGGGACTGCAGGCTACTCTGGAAACACCATATATTTT
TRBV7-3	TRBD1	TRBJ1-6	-	CASSAGQGYNSPLHF	TGTGCCAGCAGCGCCGGACAGGGCTATAATTCACCCCTCCACTTT
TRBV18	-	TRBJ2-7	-	CASSPISGISSYEQYF	TGTGCCAGCTCACCAATCTCAGGGATCAGCTCCTACGAGCAGTACTTC
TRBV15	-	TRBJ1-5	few	CATSREAAFSVRNQPQHF	TGTGCCACCAGCAGAGAGGCGGCATTTTCCGTCCGCAATCAGCCCCAGCATTTT
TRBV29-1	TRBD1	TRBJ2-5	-	CSVDRGQGGETQYF	TGCAGCGTTGACCGGGGACAGGGTGGCGAGACCCAGTACTTC
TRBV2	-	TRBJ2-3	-	CASSEAEVYTDTQYF	TGTGCCAGCAGTGAAGCGGAGGTATACACAGATACGCAGTATTTT
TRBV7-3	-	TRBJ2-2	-	CASSLTRDWTPGELFF	TGTGCCAGCAGCTTAACGCGGGACTGGACCCCCGGGGAGCTGTTTTTT
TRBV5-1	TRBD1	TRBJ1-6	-	CASSLTTGGATSPLHF	TGCGCCAGCAGCTTGACTACAGGGGGCGCGACTTCACCCCTCCACTTT
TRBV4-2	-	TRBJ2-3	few	CASSQEAGRTDTQYF	TGTGCCAGCAGCCAAGAGGCGGGGCGCACAGATACGCAGTATTTT
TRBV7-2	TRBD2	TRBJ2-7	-	CASSPLAGVYEQYF	TGTGCCAGCAGCCCACTAGCGGGGGTTTACGAGCAGTACTTC
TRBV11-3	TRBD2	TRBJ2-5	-	CASSLASMGGGAETQYF	TGTGCCAGCAGCTTAGCGTCTATGGGCGGGGGGGCGGAGACCCAGTACTTC
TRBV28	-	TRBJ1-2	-	CASEGYGYTF	TGTGCAAGTGAGGGCTATGGCTACACCTTC
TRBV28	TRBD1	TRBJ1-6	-	CASSLTGRGMNSPLHF	TGTGCCAGCAGTTTGACTGGCAGGGGGATGAATTCACCCCTCCACTTT
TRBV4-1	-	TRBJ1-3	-	CASSRDTGILGNTIYF	TGCGCCAGCAGCCGAGACACAGGGATCCTTGGAAACACCATATATTTT
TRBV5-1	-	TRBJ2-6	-	CASSLPGDGANVLTF	TGCGCCAGCAGCTTGCCAGGGGACGGGGCCAACGTCCTGACTTTC
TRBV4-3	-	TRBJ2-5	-	CASSQGWQGKETQYF	TGCGCCAGCAGCCAAGGGTGGCAGGGGAAAGAGACCCAGTACTTC
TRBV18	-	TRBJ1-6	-	CASSPPKVGKGDNSPLHF	TGTGCCAGCTCACCACCGAAAGTAGGCAAAGGAGATAATTCACCCCTCCACTTT
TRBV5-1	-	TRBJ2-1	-	CASSLASTPSSYNEQFF	TGCGCCAGCAGCTTGGCCTCGACTCCGAGCTCCTACAATGAGCAGTTCTTC
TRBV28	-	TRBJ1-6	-	CASSLDYSPLHF	TGTGCCAGCAGTTTAGACTATTCACCCCTCCACTTT
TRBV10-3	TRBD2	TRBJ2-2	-	CAISAPGAGGANTGELFF	TGTGCCATCAGTGCACCGGGAGCGGGGGGCGCGAACACCGGGGAGCTGTTTTTT
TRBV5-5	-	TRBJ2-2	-	CASSLEPMNTGELFF	TGTGCCAGCAGCTTGGAACCTATGAACACCGGGGAGCTGTTTTTT
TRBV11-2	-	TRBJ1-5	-	CASSTRSNQPQHF	TGTGCCAGCAGCACGAGGAGCAATCAGCCCCAGCATTTT
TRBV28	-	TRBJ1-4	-	CASSFGASNEKLFF	TGTGCCAGCAGTTTTGGTGCGTCTAATGAAAAACTGTTTTTT
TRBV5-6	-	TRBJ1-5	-	CASSLAYSNQPQHF	TGTGCCAGCAGCTTAGCTTATAGCAATCAGCCCCAGCATTTT
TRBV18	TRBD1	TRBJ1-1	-	CASSPPGQGTEAFF	TGTGCCAGCTCACCACCGGGACAGGGGACTGAAGCTTTCTTT
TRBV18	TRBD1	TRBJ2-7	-	CASSPPGTGAYEQYF	TGTGCCAGCTCACCACCCGGGACAGGAGCCTACGAGCAGTACTTC
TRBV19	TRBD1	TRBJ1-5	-	CASSIAVGGQGYQPQHF	TGTGCCAGTAGTATAGCAGTCGGAGGACAGGGCTATCAGCCCCAGCATTTT
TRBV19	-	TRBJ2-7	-	CASSFGTRTGEQYF	TGTGCCAGTAGTTTTGGGACACGGACCGGCGAGCAGTACTTC
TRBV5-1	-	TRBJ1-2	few	CASSLYQGDNRYTF	TGCGCCAGCAGCTTGTACCAGGGTGATAATCGCTACACCTTC
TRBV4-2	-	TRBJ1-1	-	CASSRPTGNTEAFF	TGTGCCAGCAGCCGGCCGACAGGGAACACTGAAGCTTTCTTT
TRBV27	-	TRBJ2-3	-	CASSLSGGFGTDTQYF	TGTGCCAGCAGTTTATCCGGGGGTTTTGGCACAGATACGCAGTATTTT
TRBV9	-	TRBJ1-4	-	CASSPSSANEKLFF	TGTGCCAGCAGCCCCAGTAGCGCTAATGAAAAACTGTTTTTT
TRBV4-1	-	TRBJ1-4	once	CASTRILGGSEKLFF	TGCGCCAGCACCCGAATCCTCGGAGGTAGTGAAAAACTGTTTTTT
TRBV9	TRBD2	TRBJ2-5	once	CASSVLSGGAGETQYF	TGTGCCAGCAGCGTCCTTAGCGGGGGGGCTGGAGAGACCCAGTACTTC
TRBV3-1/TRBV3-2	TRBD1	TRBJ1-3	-	CASSQARGHGNTIYF	TGTGCCAGCAGCCAAGCCAGGGGGCATGGAAACACCATATATTTT
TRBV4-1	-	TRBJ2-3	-	CASSQGRGGGPTDTQYF	TGCGCCAGCAGCCAAGGGCGGGGCGGGGGCCCCACAGATACGCAGTATTTT
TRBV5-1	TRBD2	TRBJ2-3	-	CASRGGASLTDTQYF	TGCGCCAGCAGGGGAGGGGCGTCCCTCACAGATACGCAGTATTTT
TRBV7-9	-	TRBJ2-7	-	CASSAMDRWSYEQYF	TGTGCCAGCAGCGCCATGGACAGATGGTCCTACGAGCAGTACTTC
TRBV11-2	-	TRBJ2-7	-	CASSLVPRLNTGTPYEQYF	TGTGCCAGCAGCTTAGTCCCAAGACTGAATACCGGGACACCCTACGAGCAGTACTTC
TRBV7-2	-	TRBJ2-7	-	CASSLRRQAYEQYF	TGTGCCAGCAGCTTACGCCGGCAGGCCTACGAGCAGTACTTC
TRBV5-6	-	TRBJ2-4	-	CASSLAFQHLVTKNIQYF	TGTGCCAGCAGCTTGGCCTTTCAGCACCTAGTAACCAAAAACATTCAGTACTTC